These T cell receptor beta chains were read from a single sample in a study of post-analysis software for immune sequencing data. TCRdb reprocessed the PCR reads via MiXCR and lists one record per CDR3 protein. The data contain about 800,000 distinct CDR3 sequences, roughly 29% of them singletons. The source material was blood. The receptors come from a girl aged 10 to 17 with multiple sclerosis. Each CDR3 is given without its conserved first and last residue.

V gene: TRBV14; J gene: TRBJ1-6; CDR3 protein: ASSPNNSPLH
V gene: TRBV24-1; J gene: -; CDR3 protein: ATSDLRGGETQF
V gene: TRBV20-1; J gene: TRBJ2-1; CDR3 protein: SARLWDRGNEQF
V gene: TRBV6-5; J gene: TRBJ2-1; CDR3 protein: ASSPGGDVRF
V gene: TRBV6-6; J gene: TRBJ2-3; CDR3 protein: ASGYGGSTSTDTQY
V gene: TRBV7-6; J gene: TRBJ2-5; CDR3 protein: ASSPYRKRSSNEQY
V gene: TRBV4-3; J gene: TRBJ2-7; CDR3 protein: ASSQEWRGSYEQY
V gene: TRBV4-3; J gene: TRBJ2-7; CDR3 protein: ASSQGGDGNYEQY
V gene: TRBV7-9; J gene: TRBJ2-3; CDR3 protein: ASSSRTGQGFADTQY
V gene: TRBV20-1; J gene: TRBJ2-1; CDR3 protein: SASRGLRAPYNEQF
V gene: TRBV20-1; J gene: TRBJ2-3; CDR3 protein: SAPRTSGIPDTQY
V gene: TRBV4-1; J gene: TRBJ1-1; CDR3 protein: ASSQFQGTNTEAF
V gene: TRBV3-1; J gene: TRBJ2-1; CDR3 protein: ASSTTGAGNEQF
V gene: TRBV7-8; J gene: TRBJ2-2; CDR3 protein: ASSLAPHTGELF
V gene: TRBV12-3/TRBV12-4; J gene: TRBJ2-7; CDR3 protein: ASSPTGRLAGGNEQY
V gene: TRBV4-3; J gene: TRBJ2-3; CDR3 protein: ASSQDQSTDTQY
V gene: TRBV9; J gene: TRBJ2-7; CDR3 protein: ASSPRTHNYEQY
V gene: TRBV12-3/TRBV12-4; J gene: TRBJ1-5; CDR3 protein: ASSLGGAEQPQH
V gene: TRBV20-1; J gene: TRBJ1-5; CDR3 protein: SAGGPLPGPVVNQPQH
V gene: TRBV7-2; J gene: TRBJ2-5; CDR3 protein: ASSFFETQY
V gene: TRBV20-1; J gene: TRBJ2-5; CDR3 protein: SARGPHETQY
V gene: TRBV29-1; J gene: TRBJ2-1; CDR3 protein: SVGGGTVYNEQF